This TCR beta chain was recovered during a study of blood T cell repertoires in COVID-19. Overall study context: The samples span acute and convalescent COVID-19 from the United States, Italy and Spain. The analysed material was cDNA or gDNA that came from T cells, B-cell-depleted T cells, or PBMCs.

A single count supports this clone. In the authors' workflow: The authors estimated nucleated cell counts from reference gene primer amplification. Method: immunoSEQ multiplex PCR; TCRdb's copy keeps in-frame clones and lacks some. D and trimming come from the DNA, and the V and J calls and clone size come from that table. The sample has some 54,000 clones; under 85% are singletons. V was clipped by 7 bases and J by 10 bases; unmatched bases: 8. CDR3 length equals 13 residues. Sequencing was done on a sample of peripheral blood. The chain links TRBV12-3 or TRBV12-4 to TRBJ1-1, with 11 positions matching TRBD1. This TCR derives from a man aged 70 or older with active COVID-19. In DNA form, the CDR3 reads TGTGCCAGCATCCCCGGACAGGGGGCGGGAGCTTTCTTT. Translation: CASIPGQGAGAFF.